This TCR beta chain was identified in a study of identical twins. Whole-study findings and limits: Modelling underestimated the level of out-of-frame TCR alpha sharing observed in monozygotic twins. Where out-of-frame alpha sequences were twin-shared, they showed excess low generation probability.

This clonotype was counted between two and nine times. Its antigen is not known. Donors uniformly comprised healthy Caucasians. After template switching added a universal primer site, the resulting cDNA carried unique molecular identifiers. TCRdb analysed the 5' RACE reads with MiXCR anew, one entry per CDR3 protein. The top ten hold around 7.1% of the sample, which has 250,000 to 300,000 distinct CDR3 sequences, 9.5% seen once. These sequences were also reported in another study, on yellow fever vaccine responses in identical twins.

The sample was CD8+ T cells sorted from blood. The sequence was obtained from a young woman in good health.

The DNA for the CDR3 is TGTGCCAGCAGCAGTTTACAGGGGGCGGTGGATGGCTACACCTTC. It yields the protein CASSSLQGAVDGYTF. V is TRBV6-4 and J is TRBJ1-2; 9 bases map to TRBD1. The CDR3 length is 15 residues. Trimming removed 6 bases from V and 6 bases from J; junction bases left unmatched: 11. The V gene's germline CDR1 is MRHNA and CDR2 SNTAGT.